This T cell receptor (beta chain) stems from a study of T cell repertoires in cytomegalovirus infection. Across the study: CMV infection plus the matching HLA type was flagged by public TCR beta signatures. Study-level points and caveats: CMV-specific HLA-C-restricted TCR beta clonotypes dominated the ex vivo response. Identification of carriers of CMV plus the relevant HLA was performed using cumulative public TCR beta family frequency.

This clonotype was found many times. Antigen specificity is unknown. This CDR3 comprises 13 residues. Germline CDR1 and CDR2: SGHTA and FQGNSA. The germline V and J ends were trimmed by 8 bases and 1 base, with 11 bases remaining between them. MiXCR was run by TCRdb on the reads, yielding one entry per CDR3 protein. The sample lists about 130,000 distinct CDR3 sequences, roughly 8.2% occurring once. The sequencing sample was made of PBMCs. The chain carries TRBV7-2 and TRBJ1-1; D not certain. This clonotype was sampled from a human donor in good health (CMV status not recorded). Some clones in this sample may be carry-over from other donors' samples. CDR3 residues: CASGGGGNTEAFF. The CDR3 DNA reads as TGTGCCAGCGGCGGAGGAGGGAACACTGAAGCTTTCTTT.